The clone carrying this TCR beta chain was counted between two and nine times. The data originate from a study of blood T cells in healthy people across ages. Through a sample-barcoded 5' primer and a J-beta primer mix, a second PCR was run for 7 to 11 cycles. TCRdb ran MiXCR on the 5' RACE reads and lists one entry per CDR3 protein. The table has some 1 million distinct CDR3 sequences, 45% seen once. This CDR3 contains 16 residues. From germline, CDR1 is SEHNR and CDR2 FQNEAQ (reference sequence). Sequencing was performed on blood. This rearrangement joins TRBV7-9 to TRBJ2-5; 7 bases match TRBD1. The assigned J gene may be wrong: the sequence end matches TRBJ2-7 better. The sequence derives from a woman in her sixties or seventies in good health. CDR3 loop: CASSSPWDSDINEQYF. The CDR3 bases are TGTGCCAGCAGCTCACCCTGGGACAGTGACATAAACGAGCAGTACTTC.